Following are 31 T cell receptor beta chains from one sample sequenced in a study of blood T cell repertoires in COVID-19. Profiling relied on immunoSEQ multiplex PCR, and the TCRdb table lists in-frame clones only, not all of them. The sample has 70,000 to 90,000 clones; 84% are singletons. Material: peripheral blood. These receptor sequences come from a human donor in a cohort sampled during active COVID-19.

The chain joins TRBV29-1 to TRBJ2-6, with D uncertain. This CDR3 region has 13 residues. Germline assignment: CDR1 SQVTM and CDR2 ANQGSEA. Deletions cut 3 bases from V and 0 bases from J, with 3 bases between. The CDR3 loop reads CSVDSSGANVLTF. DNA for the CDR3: TGCAGCGTTGACAGCTCTGGGGCCAACGTCCTGACTTTC.

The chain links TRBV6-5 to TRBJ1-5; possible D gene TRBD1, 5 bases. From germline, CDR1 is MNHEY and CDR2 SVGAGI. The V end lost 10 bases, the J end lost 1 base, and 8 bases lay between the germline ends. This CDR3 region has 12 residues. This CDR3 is CATGGSNQPQHF. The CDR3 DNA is TGTGCCACCGGGGGAAGCAATCAGCCCCAGCATTTT.

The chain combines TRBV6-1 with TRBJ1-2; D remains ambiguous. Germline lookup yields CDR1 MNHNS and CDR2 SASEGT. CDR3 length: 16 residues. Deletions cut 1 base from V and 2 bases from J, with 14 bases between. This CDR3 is CASSEGGRLKNYGYTF. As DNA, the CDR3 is TGTGCCAGCAGTGAAGGCGGTCGGTTAAAGAACTATGGCTACACCTTC.

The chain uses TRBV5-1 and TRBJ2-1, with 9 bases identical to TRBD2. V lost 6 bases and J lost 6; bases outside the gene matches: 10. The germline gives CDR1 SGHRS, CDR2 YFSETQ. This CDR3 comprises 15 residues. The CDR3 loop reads CASKREANVVNEQFF. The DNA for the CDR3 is TGCGCCAGCAAGCGGGAGGCTAACGTGGTCAATGAGCAGTTCTTC.

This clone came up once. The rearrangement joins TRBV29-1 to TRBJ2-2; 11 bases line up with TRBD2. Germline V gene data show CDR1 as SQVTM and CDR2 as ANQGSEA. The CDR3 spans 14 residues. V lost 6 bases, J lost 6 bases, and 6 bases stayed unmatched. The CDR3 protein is CSVRTSGLAGELFF. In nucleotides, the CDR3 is TGCAGCGTCCGGACTAGCGGGCTTGCCGGGGAGCTGTTTTTT.

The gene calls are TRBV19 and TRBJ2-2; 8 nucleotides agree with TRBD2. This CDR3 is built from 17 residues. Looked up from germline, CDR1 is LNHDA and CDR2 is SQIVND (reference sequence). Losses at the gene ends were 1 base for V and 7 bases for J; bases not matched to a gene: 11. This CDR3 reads CASSIVRTAGGNGELFF. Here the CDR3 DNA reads TGTGCCAGTAGTATAGTTCGAACGGCGGGAGGTAACGGGGAGCTGTTTTTT.

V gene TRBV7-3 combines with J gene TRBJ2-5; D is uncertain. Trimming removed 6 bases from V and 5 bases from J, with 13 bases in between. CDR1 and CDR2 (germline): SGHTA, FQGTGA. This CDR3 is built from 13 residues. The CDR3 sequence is CASSQSNGETQYF. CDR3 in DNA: TGTGCCAGCAGTCAGTCAAACGGGGAGACCCAGTACTTC.

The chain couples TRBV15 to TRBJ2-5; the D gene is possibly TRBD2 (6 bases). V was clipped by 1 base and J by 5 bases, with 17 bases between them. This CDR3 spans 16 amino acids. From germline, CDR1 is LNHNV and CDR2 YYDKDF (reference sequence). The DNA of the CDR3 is TGTGCCACCAGCAGAGCGGTCCTGGTGGGGAGGGAGACCCAGTACTTC. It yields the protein CATSRAVLVGRETQYF.

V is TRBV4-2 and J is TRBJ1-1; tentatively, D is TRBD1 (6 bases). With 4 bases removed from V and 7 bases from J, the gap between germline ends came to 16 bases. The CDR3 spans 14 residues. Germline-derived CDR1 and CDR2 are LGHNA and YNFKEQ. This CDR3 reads CASSLQPDSYEAFF. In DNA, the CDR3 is TGTGCCAGCAGCCTCCAGCCGGACAGTTATGAAGCTTTCTTT.

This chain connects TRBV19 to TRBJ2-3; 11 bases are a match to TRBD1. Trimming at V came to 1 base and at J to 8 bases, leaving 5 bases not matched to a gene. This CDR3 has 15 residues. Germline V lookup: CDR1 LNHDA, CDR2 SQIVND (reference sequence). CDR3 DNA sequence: TGTGCCAGTAGTATAGTTGTAGGGACAGGGGGTACGCAGTATTTT. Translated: CASSIVVGTGGTQYF.

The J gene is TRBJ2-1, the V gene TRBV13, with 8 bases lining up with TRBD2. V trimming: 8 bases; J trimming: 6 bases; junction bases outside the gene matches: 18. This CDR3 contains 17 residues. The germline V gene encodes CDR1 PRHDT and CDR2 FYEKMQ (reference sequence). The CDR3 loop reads CASRSPDGVAGINEQFF. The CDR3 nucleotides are TGTGCCAGCCGAAGTCCCGACGGGGTAGCGGGAATCAATGAGCAGTTCTTC. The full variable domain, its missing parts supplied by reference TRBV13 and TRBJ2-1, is AAGVIQSPRHLIKEKRETATLKCYPIPRHDTVYWYQQGPGQDPQFLISFYEKMQSDKGSIPDRFSAQQFSDYHSELNMSSLELGDSALYFCASRSPDGVAGINEQFFGPGTRLTVL.

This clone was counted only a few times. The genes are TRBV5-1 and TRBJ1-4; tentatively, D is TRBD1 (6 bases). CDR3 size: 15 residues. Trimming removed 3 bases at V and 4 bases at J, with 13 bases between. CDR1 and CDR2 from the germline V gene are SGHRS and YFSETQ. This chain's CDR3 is CASSWNDRFNEKLFF. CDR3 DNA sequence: TGCGCCAGCAGCTGGAACGACAGGTTTAATGAAAAACTGTTTTTT.

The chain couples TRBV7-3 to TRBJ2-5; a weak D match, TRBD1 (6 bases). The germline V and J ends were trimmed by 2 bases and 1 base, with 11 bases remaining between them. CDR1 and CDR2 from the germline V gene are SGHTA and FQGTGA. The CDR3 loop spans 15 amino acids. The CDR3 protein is CASSLRGTTQETQYF. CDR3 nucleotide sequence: TGTGCCAGCAGCTTACGTGGGACAACCCAAGAGACCCAGTACTTC. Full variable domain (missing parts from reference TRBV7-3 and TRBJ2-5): GAGVSQTPSNKVTEKGKYVELRCDPISGHTALYWYRQSLGQGPEFLIYFQGTGAADDSGLPNDRFFAVRPEGSVSTLKIQRTERGDSAVYLCASSLRGTTQETQYFGPGTRLLVL.

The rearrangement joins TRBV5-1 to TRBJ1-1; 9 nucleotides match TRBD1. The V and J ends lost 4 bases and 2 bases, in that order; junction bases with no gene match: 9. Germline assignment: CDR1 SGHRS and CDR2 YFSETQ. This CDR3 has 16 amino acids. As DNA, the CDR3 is TGCGCCAGCAGCGTTAGACAGGGGGGAACAAACACTGAAGCTTTCTTT. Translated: CASSVRQGGTNTEAFF.

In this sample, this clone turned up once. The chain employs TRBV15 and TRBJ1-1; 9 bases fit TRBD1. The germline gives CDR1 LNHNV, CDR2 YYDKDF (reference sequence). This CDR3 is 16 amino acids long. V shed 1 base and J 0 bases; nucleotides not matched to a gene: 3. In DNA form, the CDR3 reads TGTGCCACCAGCAGAGGACAGGGGGTACTGAACACTGAAGCTTTCTTT. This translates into CATSRGQGVLNTEAFF.

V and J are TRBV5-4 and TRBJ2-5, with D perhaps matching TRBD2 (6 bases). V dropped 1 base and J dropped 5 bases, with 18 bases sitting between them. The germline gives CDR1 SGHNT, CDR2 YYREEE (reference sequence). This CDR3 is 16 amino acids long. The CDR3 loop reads CASSLRGTSVRETQYF. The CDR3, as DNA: TGTGCCAGCAGCTTGCGGGGGACTTCAGTCCGGGAGACCCAGTACTTC. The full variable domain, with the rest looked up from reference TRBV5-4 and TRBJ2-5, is ETGVTQSPTHLIKTRGQQVTLRCSSQSGHNTVSWYQQALGQGPQFIFQYYREEENGRGNFPPRFSGLQFPNYSSELNVNALELDDSALYLCASSLRGTSVRETQYFGPGTRLLVL.

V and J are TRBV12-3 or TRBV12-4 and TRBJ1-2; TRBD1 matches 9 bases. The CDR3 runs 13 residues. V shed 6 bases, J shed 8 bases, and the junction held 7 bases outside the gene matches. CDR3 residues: CASSWGQGDGYTF. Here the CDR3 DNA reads TGTGCCAGCAGCTGGGGACAGGGAGACGGCTACACCTTC.

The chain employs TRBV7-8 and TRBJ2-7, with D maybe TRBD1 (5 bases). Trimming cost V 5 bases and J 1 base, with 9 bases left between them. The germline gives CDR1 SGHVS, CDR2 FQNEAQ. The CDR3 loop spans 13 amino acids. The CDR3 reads CASSRRQSYEQYF. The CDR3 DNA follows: TGTGCCAGCAGCCGGAGACAGTCCTACGAGCAGTACTTC.

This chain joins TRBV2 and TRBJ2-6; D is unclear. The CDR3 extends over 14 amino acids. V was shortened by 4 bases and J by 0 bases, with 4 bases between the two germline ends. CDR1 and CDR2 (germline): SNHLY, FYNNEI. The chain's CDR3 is CASSANSGANVLTF. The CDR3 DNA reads TGTGCCAGCAGTGCAAACTCTGGGGCCAACGTCCTGACTTTC.

DNA for the CDR3: TGCGCCAGCAGGGCGACAGCGAACACTGAAGCTTTCTTT. As protein: CASRATANTEAFF. The chain carries TRBV5-1 and TRBJ1-1; TRBD1 is a possible D gene (5 bases). V was pared by 5 bases and J by 1 base, with 9 bases between. Germline V gene sequence: CDR1 SGHRS, CDR2 YFSETQ. The CDR3 runs to 13 residues.

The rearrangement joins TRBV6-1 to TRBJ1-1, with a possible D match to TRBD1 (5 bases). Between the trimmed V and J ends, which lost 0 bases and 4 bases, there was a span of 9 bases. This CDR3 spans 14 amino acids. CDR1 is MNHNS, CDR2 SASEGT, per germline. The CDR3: CASSEARQGTEAFF. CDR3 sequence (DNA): TGTGCCAGCAGTGAAGCCCGTCAGGGCACTGAAGCTTTCTTT.

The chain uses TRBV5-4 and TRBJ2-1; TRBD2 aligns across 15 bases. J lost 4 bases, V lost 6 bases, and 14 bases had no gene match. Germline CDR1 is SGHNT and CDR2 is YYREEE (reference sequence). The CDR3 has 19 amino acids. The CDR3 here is CASMASSGTSGRYYNEQFF. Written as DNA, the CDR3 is TGTGCCAGCATGGCGTCCTCCGGGACTAGCGGGAGGTATTACAATGAGCAGTTCTTC.

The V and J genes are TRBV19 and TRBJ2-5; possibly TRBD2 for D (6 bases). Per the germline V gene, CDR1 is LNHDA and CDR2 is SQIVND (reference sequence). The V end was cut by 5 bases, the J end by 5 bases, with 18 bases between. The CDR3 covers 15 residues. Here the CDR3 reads CASSPGLAVSETQYF. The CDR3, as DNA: TGTGCCAGTAGTCCGGGACTTGCGGTTAGTGAGACCCAGTACTTC.

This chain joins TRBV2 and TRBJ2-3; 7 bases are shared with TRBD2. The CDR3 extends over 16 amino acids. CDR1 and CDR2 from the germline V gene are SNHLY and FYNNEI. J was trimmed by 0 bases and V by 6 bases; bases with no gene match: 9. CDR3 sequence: CASSLRASGSTDTQYF. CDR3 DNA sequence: TGTGCCAGCAGCTTAAGGGCTAGCGGTAGCACAGATACGCAGTATTTT.

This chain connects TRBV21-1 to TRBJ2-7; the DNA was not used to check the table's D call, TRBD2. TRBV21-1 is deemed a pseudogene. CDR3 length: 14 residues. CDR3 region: CASSKGRGSDEQYF. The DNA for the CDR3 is TGTGCCAGCAGCAAAGGTAGAGGCTCGGACGAGCAGTACTTC.

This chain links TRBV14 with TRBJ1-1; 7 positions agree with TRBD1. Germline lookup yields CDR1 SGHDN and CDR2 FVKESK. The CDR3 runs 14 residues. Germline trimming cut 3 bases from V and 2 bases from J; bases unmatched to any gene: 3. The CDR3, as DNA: TGTGCCAGCAGCCAGGGACAGATAAACACTGAAGCTTTCTTT. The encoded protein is CASSQGQINTEAFF.

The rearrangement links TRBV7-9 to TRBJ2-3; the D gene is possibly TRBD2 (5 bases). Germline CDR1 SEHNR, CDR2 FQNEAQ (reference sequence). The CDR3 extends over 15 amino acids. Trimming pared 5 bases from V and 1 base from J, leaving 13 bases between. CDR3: CASSETSYRTDTQYF. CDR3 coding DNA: TGTGCCAGCAGCGAAACTAGTTACCGCACAGATACGCAGTATTTT.

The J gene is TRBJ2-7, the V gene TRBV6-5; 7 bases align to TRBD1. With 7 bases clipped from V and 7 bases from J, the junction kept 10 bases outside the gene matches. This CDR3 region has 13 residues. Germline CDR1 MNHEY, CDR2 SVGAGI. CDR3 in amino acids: CASKGEGAGEQYF. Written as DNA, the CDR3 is TGTGCCAGCAAGGGTGAGGGGGCGGGTGAGCAGTACTTC.

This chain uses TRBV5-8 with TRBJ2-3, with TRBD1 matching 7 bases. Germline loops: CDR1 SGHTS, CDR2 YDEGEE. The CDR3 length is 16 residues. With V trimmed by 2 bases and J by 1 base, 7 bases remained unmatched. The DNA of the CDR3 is TGTGCCAGCAGCTTAGGAGACAGGGCTGGCACAGATACGCAGTATTTT. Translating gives CASSLGDRAGTDTQYF.

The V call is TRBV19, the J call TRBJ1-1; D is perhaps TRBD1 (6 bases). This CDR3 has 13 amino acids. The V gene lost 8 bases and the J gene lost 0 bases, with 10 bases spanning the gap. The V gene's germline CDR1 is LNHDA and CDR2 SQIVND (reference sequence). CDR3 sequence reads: CASQGQLNTEAFF. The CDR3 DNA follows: TGTGCCAGTCAGGGGCAGCTGAACACTGAAGCTTTCTTT.

For the CDR3, the DNA is TGCAGCGTTGAGAGTGGGAACACTGAAGCTTTCTTT. Amino acids: CSVESGNTEAFF. This sequence joins TRBV29-1 and TRBJ1-1; the D is unclear. Per germline, CDR1 SQVTM and CDR2 ANQGSEA. This CDR3 is 12 amino acids long. The V end was cut by 3 bases, the J end by 1 base, with 6 bases between.